One TCR beta chain is described in this entry. TCRdb processed the reads anew with MiXCR; each CDR3 protein has one entry. The sample gives 740,000 or so distinct CDR3 sequences, roughly 35% of which show up once; roughly 2.8% is in the top ten. The data originate from a study of T cell repertoires in cytomegalovirus infection. CDR1 SGHVS and CDR2 FQNEAQ come from the germline V gene. The germline V and J ends were trimmed by 7 bases and 3 bases, with 21 bases remaining between them. The CDR3 is made up of 16 amino acids. This TCR was recovered from a human donor in good health (CMV status not recorded). Some clones in this sample may be carry-over from other donors' samples. Sequences were obtained from PBMCs. This chain connects TRBV7-8 to TRBJ1-1, with D possibly being TRBD1 (6 bases). CDR3 region: CASIHEQGRGYTEAFF. The CDR3 DNA reads TGTGCCAGCATCCATGAACAGGGCCGAGGTTACACTGAAGCTTTCTTT.